The 19 T cell receptor beta chains listed next were all sequenced from one sample in a study of type 1 and type 2 diabetes patients. Genomic DNA was the PCR template. Amplification of the beta chain CDR3 used 30 forward and 13 reverse multiplex primers. TCRdb fed the multiplex PCR reads into MiXCR, producing one record per CDR3 protein. In the table there are 250,000 or so distinct CDR3 sequences, 47% of which are singletons. The sample consisted of peripheral blood mononuclear cells (PBMCs). Receptors originate from a young man with type 2 diabetes.

There are a few counts of this clonotype. The chain is built from TRBV2 and TRBJ2-1; perhaps TRBD2 as D (5 bases). CDR1 SNHLY and CDR2 FYNNEI come from the germline V gene. The CDR3 is 15 amino acids. V was clipped by 6 bases and J by 0 bases, with 12 bases between them. This chain's CDR3 is CASREGPSSYNEQFF. The CDR3 nucleotides read TGTGCCAGCAGAGAGGGTCCTAGCTCCTACAATGAGCAGTTCTTC.

A few counts support this clonotype. The rearrangement joins TRBV20-1 to TRBJ2-1; TRBD1 is a possible D gene (5 bases). This CDR3 has 15 amino acids. V was trimmed by 2 bases and J by 0 bases, leaving 11 bases between them. CDR1 is DFQATT, CDR2 SNEGSKA, per germline (reference sequence). The CDR3 DNA is TGCAGTGCTAGATGGGGCGGTAGCTCCTACAATGAGCAGTTCTTC. Translation: CSARWGGSSYNEQFF.

The V call is TRBV7-6, the J call TRBJ1-1; the D gene is possibly TRBD1 (5 bases). The ends were cut back, 6 bases at V and 0 bases at J, with 17 bases in the middle. CDR1 and CDR2 from the germline V gene are SGHVS and FNYEAQ. CDR3 length equals 16 residues. DNA of the CDR3: TGTGCCAGCAGTTCGAGGTCCCTAGGGGTGAACACTGAAGCTTTCTTT. Residues: CASSSRSLGVNTEAFF.

This clonotype has just one count. The chain joins TRBV14 to TRBJ2-1, with unresolved D. Germline assignment: CDR1 SGHDN and CDR2 FVKESK. CDR3 length: 17 residues. Trimming removed 1 base at V and 0 bases at J, with 13 bases between. The CDR3 spells CASSQGSSPSSYNEQFF. CDR3 nucleotides: TGTGCCAGCAGCCAAGGGAGCAGCCCTAGCTCCTACAATGAGCAGTTCTTC.

This clonotype was detected a few times. Here the CDR3 reads CSARQGLNTEAFF. CDR3 nucleotide sequence: TGCAGTGCTCGTCAGGGTTTGAACACTGAAGCTTTCTTT. The rearrangement links TRBV20-1 to TRBJ1-1; D is perhaps TRBD1 (5 bases). Trimming pared 5 bases from V and 0 bases from J, leaving 10 bases between. CDR1 and CDR2 (germline): DFQATT, SNEGSKA (reference sequence). This CDR3 is 13 amino acids long.

This clonotype has a single count. The chain has TRBV29-1 and TRBJ2-5; 7 bases fit TRBD1. With the DNA end fitting TRBJ2-1 better, the J assignment may be wrong. This CDR3 spans 15 amino acids. Germline CDR1 reads SQVTM; CDR2 reads ANQGSEA. The CDR3 loop is CSVLGTEGFYDEQFF. The CDR3 DNA sequence: TGCAGCGTTTTGGGGACAGAAGGGTTTTACGATGAGCAGTTCTTC.

Of note for this clonotype: Its ends do not fully match the called genes, so a read error is possible. This chain joins TRBV4-2 and TRBJ1-1, with 7 positions matching TRBD1. Germline V gene data show CDR1 as LGHNA and CDR2 as YNFKEQ. This CDR3 has 14 amino acids. CDR3 region: CASSPTGIVTEAFF. The CDR3 DNA is TGTGCCAGCAGCCCGACAGGGATAGTCACTGAGGCTTTCTTT.

The V gene is TRBV11-2, the J gene TRBJ2-5, with D maybe TRBD2 (6 bases). Trimming cost V 7 bases and J 2 bases, with 14 bases left between them. The CDR3 totals 14 residues. Germline V gene data show CDR1 as SGHAT and CDR2 as FQNNGV. In DNA, the CDR3 is TGTGCCAGCATCGAATCTAGCGCACAAGAGACCCAGTACTTC. It yields the protein CASIESSAQETQYF. The full variable domain, in which reference TRBV11-2 and TRBJ2-5 provide the parts outside the CDR3, is EAGVAQSPRYKIIEKRQSVAFWCNPISGHATLYWYQQILGQGPKLLIQFQNNGVVDDSQLPKDRFSAERLKGVDSTLKIQPAKLEDSAVYLCASIESSAQETQYFGPGTRLLVL.

The table lists this clonotype with a count of one. The genes are TRBV4-1 and TRBJ1-2, with D hard to call. Trimming removed 0 bases at V and 4 bases at J, with 9 bases between. The CDR3 has 14 residues. The V gene's germline CDR1 is MGHRA and CDR2 YSYEKL. CDR3 bases: TGCGCCAGCAGCCAAGATGTCGGCACCTATGGCTACACCTTC. Translation: CASSQDVGTYGYTF.

The chain uses TRBV30 and TRBJ2-7; 15 bases fit TRBD2. The germline V gene has CDR1 GTSNPN and CDR2 SVGIG (reference sequence). With V trimmed by 4 bases and J by 0 bases, 10 bases remained unmatched. The CDR3 extends over 18 amino acids. The DNA for the CDR3 is TGTGCCTGGACCTCGGGACTAGCGGGAGGCTGGGCCTCCTACGAGCAGTACTTC. This translates into CAWTSGLAGGWASYEQYF. The full variable domain, with the rest looked up from reference TRBV30 and TRBJ2-7, is SQTIHQWPATLVQPVGSPLSLECTVEGTSNPNLYWYRQAAGRGLQLLFYSVGIGQISSEVPQNLSASRPQDRQFILSSKKLLLSDSGFYLCAWTSGLAGGWASYEQYFGPGTRLTVT.

This clonotype was seen more than once but under ten times. CDR3 in amino acids: CAWEGADTDTQYF. DNA for the CDR3: TGTGCCTGGGAGGGGGCGGACACAGATACGCAGTATTTT. The genes are TRBV30 and TRBJ2-3; TRBD1 matches 7 bases. Germline V gene lookup returns CDR1 GTSNPN and CDR2 SVGIG (reference sequence). CDR3 size: 13 residues. V dropped 5 bases and J dropped 2; count of bases not matched to a gene: 4.

This clonotype was seen repeatedly, ten times or more. The J gene is TRBJ1-2, the V gene TRBV2, with no clear D. Germline V gene sequence: CDR1 SNHLY, CDR2 FYNNEI. The CDR3 is made up of 11 amino acids. CDR3 amino acids: CASQFNNGYTF. The CDR3 DNA reads TGTGCTAGCCAGTTCAACAATGGCTACACCTTC. Based on the CDR3 plus reference TRBV2 and TRBJ1-2, the full variable domain is EPEVTQTPSHQVTQMGQEVILRCVPISNHLYFYWYRQILGQKVEFLVSFYNNEISEKSEIFDDQFSVERPDGSNFTLKIRSTKLEDSAMYFCASQFNNGYTFGSGTRLTVV.

The chain employs TRBV6-1 and TRBJ1-1; tentative D call: TRBD1 (6 bases). Trimming took 6 bases from V and 10 from J, leaving 12 bases between them. Looked up from germline, CDR1 is MNHNS and CDR2 is SASEGT. The CDR3 loop spans 11 amino acids. The CDR3 DNA follows: TGTGCCAGCAGCCGGAGGGGGTCAGCTTTCTTT. Amino acid sequence: CASSRRGSAFF.

The V gene is TRBV20-1, the J gene TRBJ2-2; D is uncertain. This CDR3 contains 15 residues. V lost 2 bases, J lost 5 bases, and 15 bases lay in between. CDR1 is DFQATT and CDR2 is SNEGSKA in the germline V gene (reference sequence). CDR3 coding DNA: TGCAGTGCTAGACCATCTCCCACATCTACCGGGGAGCTGTTTTTT. Amino acids: CSARPSPTSTGELFF.

This clonotype occurred a few times. The rearrangement links TRBV12-3 or TRBV12-4 to TRBJ2-4; D gene ambiguous. The germline V and J ends were trimmed by 0 bases and 7 bases, with 10 bases remaining between them. This CDR3 is built from 14 residues. The CDR3 sequence: CASSLALMGNIQYF. CDR3 in DNA: TGTGCCAGCAGTTTAGCGCTAATGGGGAACATTCAGTACTTC.

This clonotype was observed a few times. V usage is TRBV5-1 and J usage is TRBJ2-1; no reliable D call. CDR1 is SGHRS and CDR2 is YFSETQ in the germline V gene. The CDR3 extends over 13 amino acids. With 0 bases removed from V and 9 bases from J, the gap between germline ends came to 10 bases. The CDR3 spells CASSLDLGSEQFF. For the CDR3, the DNA is TGCGCCAGCAGCTTGGACTTAGGCAGTGAGCAGTTCTTC.

In its sample, this clonotype was seen a few times. The V and J genes are TRBV7-2 and TRBJ1-1, with D unresolved. Germline V lookup: CDR1 SGHTA, CDR2 FQGNSA. Deletions cut 2 bases from V and 6 bases from J, with 7 bases between. The CDR3 loop spans 12 amino acids. In nucleotides, the CDR3 is TGTGCCAGCAGCTTATTTCTCCCTGAAGCTTTCTTT. This sequence encodes CASSLFLPEAFF.

The chain is built from TRBV20-1 and TRBJ2-5; TRBD2 might be the D (6 bases). V lost 6 bases and J 5 bases, leaving 16 bases between the germline ends. The CDR3 contains 13 residues. Germline values: CDR1 DFQATT, CDR2 SNEGSKA (reference sequence). CDR3 sequence reads: CSAVFGGAETQYF. The CDR3 coding sequence is TGCAGTGCCGTATTCGGGGGAGCGGAGACCCAGTACTTC.

Of note for this clonotype: The junction departs from the called germline gene at one end, perhaps through a read error. The J gene is TRBJ2-7, the V gene TRBV5-8; TRBD1 is a possible D gene (5 bases). The CDR3 extends over 13 amino acids. Germline V gene lookup returns CDR1 SGHTS and CDR2 YDEGEE. The CDR3 spells CASSPDSIYEQYF. The CDR3 DNA follows: TGCGCCAGCAGCCCCGACAGTATCTACGAGCAGTACTTC.